This passage covers 30 T cell receptor beta chains from one sample sequenced in a study of blood T cell repertoires in COVID-19. Some clones are missing from TCRdb's copy, which holds only in-frame ones; the method was immunoSEQ multiplex PCR. Of approximately 120,000 clones listed, 85% to 90% are singletons. The sample was peripheral blood. All receptors derive from a human donor in a cohort sampled during active COVID-19.

A note on this clone: The sample carries other DNA sequences with the same CDR3. The rearrangement links TRBV18 to TRBJ1-1; 9 bases match TRBD1. J lost 3 bases, V lost 3 bases, and 2 bases had no gene match. The germline CDR1 and CDR2 sequences are KGHSH and LQKENI. The CDR3 runs 14 residues. The DNA of the CDR3 is TGTGCCAGCTCACCGCGACAGGGGGACACTGAAGCTTTCTTT. As protein: CASSPRQGDTEAFF.

The chain employs TRBV13 and TRBJ2-5; 9 nucleotides agree with TRBD1. CDR1 and CDR2 (germline): PRHDT, FYEKMQ (reference sequence). V shed 5 bases and J 5 bases; nucleotides not matched to a gene: 9. This CDR3 is built from 15 residues. CDR3 protein: CASSPDRGVGETQYF. CDR3 DNA: TGTGCCAGCAGCCCCGACAGGGGGGTGGGTGAGACCCAGTACTTC. Full variable domain (missing parts from reference TRBV13 and TRBJ2-5): AAGVIQSPRHLIKEKRETATLKCYPIPRHDTVYWYQQGPGQDPQFLISFYEKMQSDKGSIPDRFSAQQFSDYHSELNMSSLELGDSALYFCASSPDRGVGETQYFGPGTRLLVL.

The chain links TRBV10-1 to TRBJ2-5; D gene unclear. V was trimmed by 2 bases and J by 2 bases, leaving 6 bases between them. CDR3 length equals 13 residues. The germline V gene encodes CDR1 WNHNN and CDR2 SYGVQD (reference sequence). CDR3 residues: CASSEVSQETQYF. The DNA for the CDR3 is TGCGCCAGCAGTGAGGTGTCTCAAGAGACCCAGTACTTC.

This chain links TRBV15 with TRBJ1-5, with a tentative D call TRBD1 (6 bases). Germline V gene sequence: CDR1 LNHNV, CDR2 YYDKDF (reference sequence). Trimming removed 5 bases from V and 6 bases from J, with 14 bases in between. The CDR3 contains 14 residues. This CDR3 reads CATSGGGASQPQHF. The CDR3 DNA reads TGTGCCACCAGCGGCGGGGGGGCGAGTCAGCCCCAGCATTTT.

V is TRBV29-1 and J is TRBJ1-1, with a tentative D call TRBD1 (5 bases). Germline CDR1 reads SQVTM; CDR2 reads ANQGSEA. The CDR3 has 11 residues. V lost 3 bases and J 8 bases, leaving 10 bases between the germline ends. The CDR3, as DNA: TGCAGCGTTGACGTAGGGGTCGAAGCTTTCTTT. Its protein is CSVDVGVEAFF.

The CDR3 is CSVRPTGSSGYTF. The CDR3 DNA reads TGCAGCGTTCGACCGACAGGGAGCAGTGGCTACACCTTC. This chain uses TRBV29-1 with TRBJ1-2; TRBD1 matches 7 bases. V lost 5 bases, J lost 7 bases, and 10 bases stayed unmatched. Germline CDR1 SQVTM, CDR2 ANQGSEA. The CDR3 totals 13 residues.

V gene TRBV5-1 combines with J gene TRBJ2-1, with D maybe TRBD1 (6 bases). The CDR3 is 15 amino acids. V lost 4 bases, J lost 9 bases, and 20 bases lay in between. Germline V gene sequence: CDR1 SGHRS, CDR2 YFSETQ. The CDR3 is CASSPEGEWFSEQFF. CDR3 DNA sequence: TGCGCCAGCAGCCCCGAGGGGGAGTGGTTCTCTGAGCAGTTCTTC.

This chain uses TRBV11-2 with TRBJ2-1; 8 nucleotides agree with TRBD1. The CDR3 extends over 13 amino acids. J lost 6 bases, V lost 5 bases, and 3 bases had no gene match. Germline CDR1 SGHAT, CDR2 FQNNGV. This CDR3 is CASSRTGGNEQFF. CDR3 nucleotide sequence: TGTGCCAGCAGCCGCACAGGGGGCAATGAGCAGTTCTTC.

The V gene is TRBV7-9, the J gene TRBJ1-5; 7 nucleotides match TRBD1. Germline V gives CDR1 SEHNR, CDR2 FQNEAQ (reference sequence). The CDR3 spans 14 residues. Trimming cost V 5 bases and J 3 bases; bases outside gene matches: 4. In DNA form, the CDR3 reads TGTGCCAGCAGCCCGGGACAGAACAATCAGCCCCAGCATTTT. The encoded protein is CASSPGQNNQPQHF.

The chain carries TRBV7-6 and TRBJ2-1, with 11 nucleotides matching TRBD1. The CDR3 is made up of 16 amino acids. CDR1 and CDR2 (germline): SGHVS, FNYEAQ. J was trimmed by 7 bases and V by 3 bases; bases with no gene match: 8. The CDR3 reads CASSLDRGRSRNEQFF. DNA of the CDR3: TGTGCCAGCAGCTTGGACAGGGGGCGAAGTCGGAATGAGCAGTTCTTC.

The chain is built from TRBV5-6 and TRBJ1-2, with no clear D. This CDR3 spans 15 amino acids. Between the trimmed V and J ends, which lost 0 bases and 6 bases, there was a span of 15 bases. Per germline, CDR1 SGHDT and CDR2 YYEEEE. The CDR3 DNA follows: TGTGCCAGCAGCTTGGAGATAGGGAGGAGAGATGGCTACACCTTC. This sequence encodes CASSLEIGRRDGYTF. Looking up the rest from reference TRBV5-6 and TRBJ1-2 gives the full variable domain: DAGVTQSPTHLIKTRGQQVTLRCSPKSGHDTVSWYQQALGQGPQFIFQYYEEEERQRGNFPDRFSGHQFPNYSSELNVNALLLGDSALYLCASSLEIGRRDGYTFGSGTRLTVV.

The J gene is TRBJ2-2, the V gene TRBV11-2; 9 bases line up with TRBD2. J was trimmed by 5 bases and V by 2 bases; bases with no gene match: 9. The CDR3 length is 17 residues. The germline V gene has CDR1 SGHAT and CDR2 FQNNGV. The CDR3 is CASSLRLGLAGTGELFF. The CDR3, as DNA: TGTGCCAGCAGCTTACGTTTGGGACTAGCTGGAACCGGGGAGCTGTTTTTT.

This rearrangement joins TRBV7-6 to TRBJ2-3; 8 bases map to TRBD2. With 5 bases clipped from V and 6 bases from J, the junction kept 13 bases outside the gene matches. Per germline, CDR1 SGHVS and CDR2 FNYEAQ. The CDR3 extends over 16 amino acids. CDR3 sequence reads: CASSPGLAGRSDTQYF. The CDR3 DNA is TGTGCCAGCAGCCCCGGGTTAGCGGGGAGAAGTGATACGCAGTATTTT.

The chain has TRBV5-4 and TRBJ2-7; 12 bases line up with TRBD2. Germline V lookup: CDR1 SGHNT, CDR2 YYREEE (reference sequence). This CDR3 contains 16 residues. The V gene end was trimmed by 3 bases and the J gene end by 0 bases; junction bases not matched to a gene: 4. The CDR3: CASSWRTSGASYEQYF. For the CDR3, the DNA is TGTGCCAGCAGCTGGAGGACTAGCGGGGCCTCCTACGAGCAGTACTTC.

This rearrangement joins TRBV11-2 to TRBJ1-1; D gene unclear. With 2 bases removed from V and 0 bases from J, the gap between germline ends came to 10 bases. Germline V CDR1 and CDR2: SGHAT, FQNNGV. CDR3 length: 15 amino acids. DNA of the CDR3: TGTGCCAGCAGCTTATGGACTCAATTGAACACTGAAGCTTTCTTT. Translated, it gives CASSLWTQLNTEAFF.

This clone appeared many times. The chain is built from TRBV5-5 and TRBJ2-7; 9 positions agree with TRBD1. The CDR3 spans 14 residues. The germline V gene has CDR1 SGHKS and CDR2 YYEKEE (reference sequence). V shed 0 bases, J shed 3 bases, and the junction held 1 base outside the gene matches. The CDR3 protein is CASSLGTGVYEQYF. CDR3 in DNA: TGTGCCAGCAGCTTGGGGACAGGGGTCTACGAGCAGTACTTC.

The CDR3: CASSPGGPRDTEAFF. Written as DNA, the CDR3 is TGTGCCAGTAGTCCCGGTGGCCCACGGGACACTGAAGCTTTCTTT. V and J are TRBV19 and TRBJ1-1; D is undetermined. Per germline, CDR1 LNHDA and CDR2 SQIVND (reference sequence). Trimming pared 5 bases from V and 3 bases from J, leaving 16 bases between. The CDR3 consists of 15 residues.

In its sample, this clone was seen once. This chain joins TRBV29-1 and TRBJ1-1, with 9 nucleotides matching TRBD1. Trimming cost V 3 bases and J 4 bases; bases outside gene matches: 3. CDR1 and CDR2 (germline): SQVTM, ANQGSEA. CDR3 length: 13 amino acids. This chain's CDR3 is CSVDETGGTEAFF. The DNA of the CDR3 is TGCAGCGTTGATGAGACAGGGGGCACTGAAGCTTTCTTT.

The gene calls are TRBV2 and TRBJ1-6, with 8 bases identical to TRBD1. Trimming cost V 8 bases and J 6 bases; bases outside gene matches: 3. From germline, CDR1 is SNHLY and CDR2 FYNNEI. The CDR3 contains 13 residues. CDR3: CASARGLNSPLHF. The CDR3 nucleotides read TGTGCCAGCGCCAGGGGGCTTAATTCACCCCTCCACTTT.

The chain carries TRBV7-9 and TRBJ2-5; tentatively, D is TRBD1 (5 bases). V was cut by 5 bases and J by 0 bases, with 13 bases left in between. Germline values: CDR1 SEHNR, CDR2 FQNEAQ (reference sequence). The CDR3 is 15 residues long. The CDR3 is CASSLMTVYQETQYF. In nucleotides, the CDR3 is TGTGCCAGCAGCCTCATGACAGTGTACCAAGAGACCCAGTACTTC.

The chain employs TRBV2 and TRBJ2-5; D is perhaps TRBD1 (6 bases). Trimming removed 6 bases at V and 1 base at J, with 12 bases between. The CDR3 totals 14 residues. CDR1 and CDR2 (germline): SNHLY, FYNNEI. CDR3 amino acids: CASRATGSQETQYF. CDR3 sequence (DNA): TGTGCCAGCAGGGCCACAGGGTCCCAAGAGACCCAGTACTTC.

The genes are TRBV28 and TRBJ1-5; D possibly corresponds to TRBD1 (5 bases). CDR1 and CDR2 (germline): MDHEN, SYDVKM. The CDR3 consists of 14 residues. Trimming stripped 4 bases from V and 3 bases from J, with 10 bases between. The CDR3 DNA is TGTGCCAGCAGTTGGGGGGGACTCAATCAGCCCCAGCATTTT. Protein sequence: CASSWGGLNQPQHF.

In the case of this clone: The sample holds other DNA sequences that translate to the same CDR3. The chain joins TRBV19 to TRBJ2-1; perhaps TRBD2 as D (5 bases). Per germline, CDR1 LNHDA and CDR2 SQIVND (reference sequence). V lost 5 bases, J lost 4 bases, and 9 bases lay in between. This CDR3 contains 13 residues. DNA for the CDR3: TGTGCCAGTAGTGGAACTAGTTACAATGAGCAGTTCTTC. It specifies CASSGTSYNEQFF.

Turning to this clone: Other DNA sequences in this specimen translate into the identical CDR3. The chain couples TRBV3-1 (or the pseudogene TRBV3-2) to TRBJ2-7, with 10 bases that match TRBD2. Per the germline V gene, CDR1 is LGHDT and CDR2 is YNNKEL (reference sequence). The CDR3 has 14 residues. J lost 6 bases, V lost 2 bases, and 4 bases had no gene match. The CDR3 nucleotides read TGTGCCAGCAGCCAACTAGCGGGGGTAGGCGAGCAGTACTTC. Its translation is CASSQLAGVGEQYF.

J is TRBJ2-1 and V is TRBV11-3; tentatively, D is TRBD2 (7 bases). Per the germline V gene, CDR1 is SGHNT and CDR2 is YENEEA. The CDR3 is made up of 16 amino acids. Trimming left V 1 base short and J 0 bases short, with 10 bases between. CDR3 region: CASSLGRGGSYNEQFF. The CDR3 DNA sequence: TGTGCCAGCAGCTTAGGAAGGGGGGGCTCCTACAATGAGCAGTTCTTC.

This chain connects TRBV3-1 (or the pseudogene TRBV3-2) to TRBJ2-3; 11 nucleotides line up with TRBD1. The CDR3 extends over 19 amino acids. The germline gives CDR1 LGHDT, CDR2 YNNKEL (reference sequence). The trim removed 5 bases at V and 5 bases at J, leaving 18 bases unmatched. CDR3 bases: TGTGCCAGCAGCACCCTCCCGGGACAGGGGGAAGAGAAGAGAGATACGCAGTATTTT. It yields the protein CASSTLPGQGEEKRDTQYF.

The rearrangement joins TRBV28 to TRBJ1-5, with 12 bases matching TRBD1. CDR3 length equals 19 residues. The junction had 11 bases not matched to a gene; V was cut back by 5 bases and J by 0 bases. Looked up from germline, CDR1 is MDHEN and CDR2 is SYDVKM. DNA of the CDR3: TGTGCCAGCAGTCCGCCCGGGACAGGGGGCTTCTATAGCAATCAGCCCCAGCATTTT. Its translation is CASSPPGTGGFYSNQPQHF. The entire variable domain, with the rest obtained from reference TRBV28 and TRBJ1-5, is as follows: DVKVTQSSRYLVKRTGEKVFLECVQDMDHENMFWYRQDPGLGLRLIYFSYDVKMKEKGDIPEGYSVSREKKERFSLILESASTNQTSMYLCASSPPGTGGFYSNQPQHFGDGTRLSIL.

The gene calls are TRBV6-1 and TRBJ1-4; D not resolved. CDR3 size: 13 residues. The germline V and J ends were trimmed by 2 bases and 10 bases, with 11 bases remaining between them. Germline V gene lookup returns CDR1 MNHNS and CDR2 SASEGT. Here the CDR3 reads CASSEPGSGKLFF. CDR3 DNA: TGTGCCAGCAGTGAACCGGGGTCCGGAAAACTGTTTTTT.

The J gene is TRBJ2-5, the V gene TRBV5-1, with no clear D. V lost 0 bases and J 2 bases, leaving 8 bases between the germline ends. The CDR3 contains 14 residues. CDR1 is SGHRS and CDR2 is YFSETQ in the germline V gene. Here the CDR3 reads CASSLAGGQETQYF. The CDR3 DNA sequence: TGCGCCAGCAGCTTGGCCGGCGGACAAGAGACCCAGTACTTC.

This chain joins TRBV30 and TRBJ2-1; D is ambiguous. CDR1 is GTSNPN, CDR2 SVGIG, per germline (reference sequence). V was pared by 5 bases and J by 6 bases, with 8 bases between. The CDR3 consists of 11 residues. CDR3 protein: CAWGTGNEQFF. CDR3 bases: TGTGCCTGGGGCACGGGCAATGAGCAGTTCTTC.